This TCR beta chain appears in the sequencing data of a study of PD-1 blockade in classical Hodgkin lymphoma. On the study more broadly: Patients in the cohort were put on intravenous nivolumab, 3 mg/kg every 2 weeks. General observations from the study: Among the patients, those starting nivolumab under 1 year after ASCT were excluded. Complete responders entered with baseline diversity on par with newly diagnosed patients, the results showed. A reduction in baseline TCR diversity was reportedly seen in newly diagnosed patients relative to healthy donors.

Data came from immunoSEQ multiplex PCR; TCRdb stores just in-frame clones and leaves some out. The table lists 15,000 or so clones, 80% to 90% of them singletons. Following autologous stem cell transplantation, relapse occurred in every patient, and exposure to brentuximab vedotin varied. As concerns this clone: Its antigen is not known.

The receptor was isolated from a human donor with classical Hodgkin lymphoma. The specimen was peripheral blood mononuclear cells (PBMCs), collected at baseline.

CDR3 residues: CASSRGQGWYEQYF. CDR3 nucleotides: TGTGCCAGCAGTCGCGGACAGGGATGGTACGAGCAGTACTTC. The J gene is TRBJ2-7, the V gene TRBV27, with 8 bases identical to TRBD1. CDR1 is MNHEY and CDR2 is SMNVEV in the germline V gene (reference sequence). V trimming: 5 bases; J trimming: 4 bases; junction bases outside the gene matches: 7. The CDR3 is made up of 14 amino acids.